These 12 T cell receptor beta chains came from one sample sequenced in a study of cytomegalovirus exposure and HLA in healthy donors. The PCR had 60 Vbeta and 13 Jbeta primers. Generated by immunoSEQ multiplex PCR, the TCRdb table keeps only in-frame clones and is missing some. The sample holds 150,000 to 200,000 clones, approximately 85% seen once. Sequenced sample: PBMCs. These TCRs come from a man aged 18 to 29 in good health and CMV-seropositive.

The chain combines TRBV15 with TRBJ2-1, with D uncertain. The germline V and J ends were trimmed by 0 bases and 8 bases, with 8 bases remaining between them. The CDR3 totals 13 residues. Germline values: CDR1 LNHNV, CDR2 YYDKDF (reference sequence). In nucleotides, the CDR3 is TGTGCCACCAGCAGAGACTCTGAGGATGAGCAGTTCTTC. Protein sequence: CATSRDSEDEQFF.

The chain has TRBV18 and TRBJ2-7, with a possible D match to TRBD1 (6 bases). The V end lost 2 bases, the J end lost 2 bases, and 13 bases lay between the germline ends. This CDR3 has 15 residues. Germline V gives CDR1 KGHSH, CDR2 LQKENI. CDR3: CASSPNRANPYEQYF. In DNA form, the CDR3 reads TGTGCCAGCTCACCAAACAGGGCAAACCCCTACGAGCAGTACTTC.

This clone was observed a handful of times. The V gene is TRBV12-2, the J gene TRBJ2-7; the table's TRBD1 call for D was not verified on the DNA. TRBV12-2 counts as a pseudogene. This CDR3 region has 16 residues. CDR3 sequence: CASRLAKTVSSYEQYF. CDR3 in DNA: TGTGCAAGTCGCTTAGCCAAGACAGTAAGCTCCTACGAGCAGTACTTC.

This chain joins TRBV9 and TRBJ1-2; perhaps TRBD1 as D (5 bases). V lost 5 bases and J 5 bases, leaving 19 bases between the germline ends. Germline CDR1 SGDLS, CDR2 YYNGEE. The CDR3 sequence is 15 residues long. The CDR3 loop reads CASRPGSVPGYGYTF. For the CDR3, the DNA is TGTGCCAGCAGACCCGGTTCGGTTCCAGGGTATGGCTACACCTTC. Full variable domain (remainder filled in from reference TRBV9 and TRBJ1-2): DSGVTQTPKHLITATGQRVTLRCSPRSGDLSVYWYQQSLDQGLQFLIQYYNGEERAKGNILERFSAQQFPDLHSELNLSSLELGDSALYFCASRPGSVPGYGYTFGSGTRLTVV.

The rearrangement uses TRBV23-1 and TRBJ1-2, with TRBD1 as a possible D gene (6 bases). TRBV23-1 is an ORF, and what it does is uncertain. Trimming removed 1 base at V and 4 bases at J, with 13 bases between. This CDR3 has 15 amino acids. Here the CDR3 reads CASSQFGQGFYGYTF. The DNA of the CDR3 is TGCGCCAGCAGTCAATTCGGTCAGGGGTTCTATGGCTACACCTTC.

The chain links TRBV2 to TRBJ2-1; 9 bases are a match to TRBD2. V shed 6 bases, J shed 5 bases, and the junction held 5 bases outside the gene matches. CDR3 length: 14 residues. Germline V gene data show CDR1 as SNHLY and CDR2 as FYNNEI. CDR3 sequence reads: CASRKGLADNEQFF. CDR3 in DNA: TGTGCCAGCAGAAAGGGACTAGCAGACAATGAGCAGTTCTTC.

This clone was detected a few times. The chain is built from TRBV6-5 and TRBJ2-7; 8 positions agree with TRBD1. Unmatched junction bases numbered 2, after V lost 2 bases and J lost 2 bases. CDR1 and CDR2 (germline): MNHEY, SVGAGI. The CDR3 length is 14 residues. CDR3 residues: CASSYGRGPYEQYF. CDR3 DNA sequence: TGTGCCAGCAGTTACGGCAGGGGGCCCTACGAGCAGTACTTC.

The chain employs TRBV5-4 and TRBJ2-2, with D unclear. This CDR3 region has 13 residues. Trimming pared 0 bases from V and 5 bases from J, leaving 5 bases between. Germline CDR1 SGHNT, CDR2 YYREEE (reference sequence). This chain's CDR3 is CASSLAVTGELFF. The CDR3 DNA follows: TGTGCCAGCAGCTTGGCAGTAACCGGGGAGCTGTTTTTT.

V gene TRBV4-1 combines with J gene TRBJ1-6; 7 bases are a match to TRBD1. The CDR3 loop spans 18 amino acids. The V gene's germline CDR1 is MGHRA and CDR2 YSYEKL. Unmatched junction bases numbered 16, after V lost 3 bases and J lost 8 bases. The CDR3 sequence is CASSHTVGGSFQDSPLHF. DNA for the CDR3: TGCGCCAGCAGCCACACCGTAGGGGGCTCCTTTCAGGATTCACCCCTCCACTTT.

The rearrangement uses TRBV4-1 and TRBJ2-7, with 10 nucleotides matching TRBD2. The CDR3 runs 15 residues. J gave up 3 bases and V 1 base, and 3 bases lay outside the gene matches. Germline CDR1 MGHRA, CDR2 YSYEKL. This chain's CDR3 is CASSQAQRGGYEQYF. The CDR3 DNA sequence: TGCGCCAGCAGCCAAGCACAGCGGGGGGGCTACGAGCAGTACTTC.

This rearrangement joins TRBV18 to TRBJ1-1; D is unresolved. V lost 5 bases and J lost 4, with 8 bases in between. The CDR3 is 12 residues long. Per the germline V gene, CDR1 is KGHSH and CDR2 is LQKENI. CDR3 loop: CASSDSRTEAFF. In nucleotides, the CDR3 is TGTGCCAGCTCAGACTCCCGCACTGAAGCTTTCTTT. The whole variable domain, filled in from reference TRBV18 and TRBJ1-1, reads NAGVMQNPRHLVRRRGQEARLRCSPMKGHSHVYWYRQLPEEGLKFMVYLQKENIIDESGMPKERFSAEFPKEGPSILRIQQVVRGDSAAYFCASSDSRTEAFFGQGTRLTVV.

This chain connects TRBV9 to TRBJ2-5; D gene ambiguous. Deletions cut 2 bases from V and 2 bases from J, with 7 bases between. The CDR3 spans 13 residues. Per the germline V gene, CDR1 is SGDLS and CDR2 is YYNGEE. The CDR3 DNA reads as TGTGCCAGCAGCGTCCACCAGCAAGAGACCCAGTACTTC. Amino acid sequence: CASSVHQQETQYF. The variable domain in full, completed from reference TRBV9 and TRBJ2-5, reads DSGVTQTPKHLITATGQRVTLRCSPRSGDLSVYWYQQSLDQGLQFLIQYYNGEERAKGNILERFSAQQFPDLHSELNLSSLELGDSALYFCASSVHQQETQYFGPGTRLLVL.